These T cell receptor beta chains were read from a single sample in a study of shared clonotypes between healthy human individuals. Measured with immunoSEQ multiplex PCR; TCRdb has only the in-frame clones, and not every one. The sample holds under 1,100,000 clones; around three quarters are singletons and the top ten take 0.61%. Source material: memory CD4+ T cells from PBMCs. Receptors originate from a man younger than 30 in good health. Some clones in this sample may be carry-over from other donors' samples. Both conserved end residues are part of each CDR3. D genes are given only for firm matches. The size of a clone is reported for some rows only, either as once, few or many, or as a class for expanded clones.

-	TRBV27	TRBJ2-7	-	CASSLRGGEQYF	TGTGCCAGCAGTTTACGAGGGGGCGAGCAGTACTTC
-	TRBV15	TRBJ1-5	-	CATHVWGSNQPQHF	TGTGCCACCCACGTCTGGGGAAGCAATCAGCCCCAGCATTTT
-	TRBV23-1	TRBJ1-1	TRBD1	CASSHWTGFNTEAFF	TGCGCCAGCAGTCACTGGACAGGGTTTAACACTGAAGCTTTCTTT
-	TRBV27	TRBJ1-1	-	CASSLLGGASEAFF	TGTGCCAGCAGTTTGCTTGGGGGTGCATCTGAAGCTTTCTTT
-	TRBV6-1	TRBJ1-1	-	CASWIDRPNTEAFF	TGTGCCAGCTGGATAGACCGACCGAACACTGAAGCTTTCTTT
-	TRBV29-1	TRBJ1-2	-	CSVETGSYTF	TGCAGCGTTGAAACAGGTTCCTACACCTTC
-	TRBV28	TRBJ2-2	TRBD1	CASSLWTGGTGELFF	TGTGCCAGCAGTCTTTGGACAGGGGGCACCGGGGAGCTGTTTTTT
-	TRBV2	TRBJ1-2	-	CASIRREVVHGYTF	TGTGCCAGCATTAGGAGGGAGGTGGTGCATGGCTACACCTTC
-	TRBV9	TRBJ2-2	-	CASSSTPGTLGAGELFF	TGTGCCAGCAGCTCAACCCCGGGGACCCTTGGGGCCGGGGAGCTGTTTTTT
-	TRBV5-4	TRBJ2-5	TRBD2	CASSLGLAGGMGETQYF	TGTGCCAGCAGCTTAGGACTAGCGGGAGGCATGGGAGAGACCCAGTACTTC
once	TRBV11-2	TRBJ2-1	TRBD2	CASSFRLAGEGSNEQFF	TGTGCCAGCAGCTTTCGACTAGCGGGAGAAGGTTCGAATGAGCAGTTCTTC
-	TRBV6-6	TRBJ1-4	TRBD1	CASSRWTGEKLFF	TGTGCCAGCAGCCGATGGACAGGAGAAAAACTGTTTTTT
-	TRBV21-1	TRBJ1-5	-	CASRHSGREDQPQHF	TGTGCCAGCAGACACTCAGGGAGGGAGGATCAGCCCCAGCATTTT
few	TRBV7-2	TRBJ2-7	-	CASSLRAGVDEQYF	TGTGCCAGCAGCTTACGGGCAGGGGTGGACGAGCAGTACTTC
once	TRBV18	TRBJ1-5	-	CASSPGAGYSNQPQHF	TGTGCCAGCTCACCAGGGGCAGGGTATAGCAATCAGCCCCAGCATTTT
once	TRBV7-9	TRBJ2-6	-	CASSLASDSGANVLTF	TGTGCCAGCAGCTTAGCGTCGGACTCTGGGGCCAACGTCCTGACTTTC
-	TRBV5-1	TRBJ1-2	TRBD1	CASSLGTGRTSGYTF	TGCGCCAGCAGCTTGGGGACAGGGCGGACCTCCGGCTACACCTTC
-	TRBV29-1	TRBJ1-2	TRBD1	CSVATQGAGGYTF	TGCAGCGTGGCCACCCAGGGGGCAGGTGGCTACACCTTC
-	TRBV30	TRBJ1-5	-	CAWRRDSNQPQHF	TGTGCCTGGAGACGGGACAGCAATCAGCCCCAGCATTTT
many	TRBV7-9	TRBJ1-2	-	CASSTQRGNYGYTF	TGTGCCAGCAGTACACAACGGGGCAACTATGGCTACACCTTC
-	TRBV6-6	TRBJ1-1	-	CASSWNEGDTEAFF	TGTGCCAGCAGTTGGAACGAGGGGGACACTGAAGCTTTCTTT
many	TRBV4-3	TRBJ2-5	-	CASSQTGGPGETQYF	TGCGCCAGCAGCCAAACCGGGGGCCCGGGGGAGACCCAGTACTTC
-	TRBV18	TRBJ2-1	-	CASSPPGLPYEQFF	TGTGCCAGCTCACCCCCCGGACTGCCCTACGAGCAGTTCTTC
-	TRBV5-1	TRBJ2-1	-	CASSSEGNQYNEQFF	TGCGCCAGCAGCTCGGAAGGAAACCAATACAATGAGCAGTTCTTC
-	TRBV6-7	TRBJ2-7	TRBD2	CASSPDSGRVYEQYF	TGTGCCAGCAGCCCAGATAGCGGGAGAGTATACGAGCAGTACTTC
-	TRBV28	TRBJ1-4	-	CASPPRGGGVTNEKLFF	TGTGCCAGCCCCCCACGCGGAGGGGGGGTAACTAATGAAAAACTGTTTTTT
-	TRBV5-1	TRBJ2-5	-	CASSYEETQYF	TGCGCCAGCAGCTACGAAGAGACCCAGTACTTC
-	TRBV7-2	TRBJ1-2	-	CDSSLASGQSNYGYTF	TGTGACAGCAGCTTAGCTTCCGGACAGAGTAACTATGGCTACACATTC
-	TRBV2	TRBJ1-1	TRBD1	CASRGTAMNEAFF	TGTGCCAGCAGGGGGACAGCTATGAATGAAGCTTTCTTT
-	TRBV28	TRBJ2-5	TRBD2	CASSFWQGATSGRRIGTQETQYF	TGTGCCAGCAGTTTTTGGCAGGGGGCGACTAGCGGGAGGAGGATTGGTACCCAAGAGACCCAGTACTTC
once	TRBV30	TRBJ1-3	-	CAWSVGAGNTIYF	TGTGCCTGGAGCGTGGGGGCCGGAAACACCATATATTTT
once	TRBV27	TRBJ2-6	TRBD1	CASSTQGAGANVLTF	TGTGCCAGCAGTACCCAGGGGGCTGGGGCCAACGTCCTGACTTTC
-	TRBV29-1	TRBJ2-1	-	CSAEGGRGYNEQFF	TGCAGCGCGGAGGGCGGCAGGGGCTACAATGAGCAGTTCTTC
-	TRBV7-2	TRBJ2-5	-	CASSSLSETQYF	TGTGCCAGCAGTTCGTTGAGTGAGACCCAGTACTTC
-	TRBV5-1	TRBJ1-2	-	CASSPIGGDGYTF	TGCGCCAGCAGCCCGATCGGGGGCGATGGCTACACCTTC
-	TRBV5-1	TRBJ2-3	-	CASSRGRGTDTQYF	TGCGCCAGCAGCCGTGGCCGAGGCACAGATACGCAGTATTTT
-	TRBV7-9	TRBJ1-2	TRBD1	CASRQAGQSTYGYTF	TGTGCCAGCAGGCAAGCGGGACAGTCCACCTATGGCTACACCTTC